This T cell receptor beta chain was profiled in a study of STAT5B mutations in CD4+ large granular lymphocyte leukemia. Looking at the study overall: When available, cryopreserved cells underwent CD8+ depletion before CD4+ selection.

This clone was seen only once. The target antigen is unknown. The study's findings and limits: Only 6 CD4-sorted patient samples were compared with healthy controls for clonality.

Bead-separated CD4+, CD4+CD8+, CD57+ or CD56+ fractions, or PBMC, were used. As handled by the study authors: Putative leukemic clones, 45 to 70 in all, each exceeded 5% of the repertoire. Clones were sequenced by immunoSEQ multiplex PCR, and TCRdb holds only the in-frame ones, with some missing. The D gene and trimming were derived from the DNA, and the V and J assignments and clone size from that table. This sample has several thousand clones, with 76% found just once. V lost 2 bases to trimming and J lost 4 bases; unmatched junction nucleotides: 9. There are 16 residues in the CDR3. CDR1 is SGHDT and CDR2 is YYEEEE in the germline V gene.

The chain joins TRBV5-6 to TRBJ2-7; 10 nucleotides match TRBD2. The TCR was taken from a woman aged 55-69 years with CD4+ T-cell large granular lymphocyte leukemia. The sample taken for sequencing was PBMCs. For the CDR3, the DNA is TGTGCCAGCAGCTTTCTCAGCGGGGGGGCGAAGTACGAGCAGTACTTC. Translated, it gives CASSFLSGGAKYEQYF.